The rows below give T cell receptor beta chains drawn from one sample of a study of technical replicates of blood from several donors. The method was immunoSEQ multiplex PCR; TCRdb's version includes in-frame clones alone and lacks a portion of them. This table holds approximately 14,000 clones, approximately 80% found once. Sequenced sample: PBMCs. These receptors came from a human donor in good health. Each CDR3 is given with its conserved first and last residue. D genes are given only for firm matches.

TRBV19	NA	TRBJ2-2	CASSAGGSTDAHGELFF	TGTGCCAGTAGTGCCGGGGGATCGACAGACGCCCACGGGGAGCTGTTTTTT
TRBV7-3	NA	TRBJ2-2	CASSPRGRGLKTYLERTGELFF	TGTGCCAGCAGCCCCCGGGGGCGGGGGCTAAAAACTTACCTTGAACGGACCGGGGAGCTGTTTTTT
TRBV5-5	NA	TRBJ1-4	CASSLAPQIATNEKLFF	TGTGCCAGCAGCTTGGCACCCCAGATTGCAACTAATGAAAAACTGTTTTTT
TRBV7-9	NA	TRBJ2-2	CASSLRGNGELFF	TGTGCCAGCAGCTTAAGGGGTAACGGGGAGCTGTTTTTT
TRBV11-3	NA	TRBJ2-1	CASSIARAGNEQFF	TGTGCCAGCAGCATAGCGAGGGCTGGGAATGAGCAGTTCTTC
TRBV28	NA	TRBJ1-5	CASSLRNQPQHF	TGTGCCAGCAGTTTACGGAATCAGCCCCAGCATTTT
TRBV11-2	TRBD1	TRBJ2-7	CASSSGQGWTLPYEQYF	TGTGCCAGCAGCTCGGGACAGGGGTGGACTCTACCGTACGAGCAGTACTTC
TRBV7-7	NA	TRBJ2-3	CASSLGTGATDTQYF	TGTGCCAGCAGCTTAGGTACAGGCGCCACAGATACGCAGTATTTT
TRBV19	TRBD1	TRBJ1-5	CATHTGGVGQPQHF	TGTGCCACCCATACAGGGGGCGTTGGTCAGCCCCAGCATTTT
TRBV7-2	NA	TRBJ2-7	CASSSTGTEQYF	TGTGCCAGCAGCTCAACAGGGACCGAGCAGTACTTC
TRBV5-1	TRBD2	TRBJ2-7	CASSLGTSGSVAENEQYF	TGCGCCAGCAGCCTCGGGACTAGCGGGAGTGTTGCGGAGAACGAGCAGTACTTC
TRBV7-8	NA	TRBJ2-7	CASSPNLLESRYEQYF	TGTGCCAGCAGCCCCAACCTTCTAGAGTCTCGGTACGAGCAGTACTTC
TRBV18	NA	TRBJ1-4	CASSPPSSSEKLFF	TGTGCCAGTTCACCACCTAGCAGCTCCGAAAAACTGTTTTTT
TRBV5-4	TRBD1	TRBJ1-2	CASSPGPLTGYGYTF	TGTGCCAGCAGTCCCGGTCCTTTGACAGGGTATGGCTACACCTTC
TRBV28	TRBD1	TRBJ2-7	CASCVDRGLYEQYF	TGTGCCAGCTGCGTGGACAGGGGGCTCTACGAGCAGTACTTC